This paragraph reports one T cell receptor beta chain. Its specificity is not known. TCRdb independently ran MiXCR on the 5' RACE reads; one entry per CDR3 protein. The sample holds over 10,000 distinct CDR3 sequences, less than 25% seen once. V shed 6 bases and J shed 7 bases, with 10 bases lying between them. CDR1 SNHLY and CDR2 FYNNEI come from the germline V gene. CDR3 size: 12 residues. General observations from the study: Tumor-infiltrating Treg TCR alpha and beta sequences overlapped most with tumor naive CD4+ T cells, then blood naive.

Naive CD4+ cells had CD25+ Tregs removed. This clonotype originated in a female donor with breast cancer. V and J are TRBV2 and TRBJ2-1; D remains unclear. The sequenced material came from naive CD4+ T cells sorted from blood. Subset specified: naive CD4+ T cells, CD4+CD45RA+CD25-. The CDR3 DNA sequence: TGTGCCAGCAGCTCATTCGAGAATGAGCAGTTCTTC. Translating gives CASSSFENEQFF.